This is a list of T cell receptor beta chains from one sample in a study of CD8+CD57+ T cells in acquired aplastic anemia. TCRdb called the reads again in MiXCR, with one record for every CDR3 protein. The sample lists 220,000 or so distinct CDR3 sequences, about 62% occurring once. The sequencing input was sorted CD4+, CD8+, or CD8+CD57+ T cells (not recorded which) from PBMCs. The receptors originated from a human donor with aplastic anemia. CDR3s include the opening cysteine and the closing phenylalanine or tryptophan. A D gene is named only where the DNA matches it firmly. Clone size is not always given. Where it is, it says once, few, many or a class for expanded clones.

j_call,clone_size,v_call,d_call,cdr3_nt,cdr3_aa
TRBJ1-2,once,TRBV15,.,TGTGCCACCAGCAGGGGACGCGACGGTGGGGTTAGGGGCTACACCTTC,CATSRGRDGGVRGYTF
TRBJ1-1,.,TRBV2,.,TGTGCCAGCATCCCGGGACCGGATAACACTGAAGCTTTCTTT,CASIPGPDNTEAFF
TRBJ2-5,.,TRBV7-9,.,TGTGCCAGCAGCTCCATCCCACGCGACGGGCAAGAGACCCAGTACTTC,CASSSIPRDGQETQYF
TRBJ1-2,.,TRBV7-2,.,TGTGCCAGCAGCTTTAGGGATTATGGCTACACCTTC,CASSFRDYGYTF
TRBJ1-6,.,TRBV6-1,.,TGTGCCAGCAGAGCAGGGTTCACCTATAATTCACCCCTCCACTTT,CASRAGFTYNSPLHF
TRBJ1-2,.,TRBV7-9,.,TGTGCCAGCAGCTTAATTCTCCGAAACTATGGCTACACCTTC,CASSLILRNYGYTF
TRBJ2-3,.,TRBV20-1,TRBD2,TGCAGTGCCGTAGCGGGGGGCACAGATACGCAGTATTTT,CSAVAGGTDTQYF
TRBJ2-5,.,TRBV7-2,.,TGTGCCAGCAGCTCATATGAGGTGACCCAGTACTTC,CASSSYEVTQYF
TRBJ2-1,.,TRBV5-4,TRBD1,TGTGCCAGCAGCCTAGGGGACAGGTACTATGAGCAGTTCTTC,CASSLGDRYYEQFF
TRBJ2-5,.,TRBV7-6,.,TGTGCCAGCAGCTCGAGTGCCGTGGGGGAGACCCAGTACTTC,CASSSSAVGETQYF
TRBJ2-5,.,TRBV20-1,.,TGCAGTGCTAGGAGTGCAGGGGACGGCCAAGAGACCCAGTACTTC,CSARSAGDGQETQYF
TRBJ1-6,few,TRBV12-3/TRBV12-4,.,TGTGCCAGCAGTTCTATAGGGACCGGGGCACCCCTCCACTTT,CASSSIGTGAPLHF
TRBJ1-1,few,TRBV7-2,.,TGTGCCAGCAGCTTGTCAGGATTGAACACTGAAGCTTTCTTT,CASSLSGLNTEAFF
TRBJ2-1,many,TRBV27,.,TGTGCCAGCAGAGTTAGGTACTACAATGAGCAGTTCTTC,CASRVRYYNEQFF
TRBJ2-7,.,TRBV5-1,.,TGCGCCAGCAGTTCCGGGTCAGACTACGAGCAGTACTTC,CASSSGSDYEQYF
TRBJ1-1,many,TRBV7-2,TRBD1,TGTGCCAGCAGCTTAGCGTTCGGGACAGGGGGCACTGAAGCTTTCTTT,CASSLAFGTGGTEAFF
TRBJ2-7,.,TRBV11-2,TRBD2,TGTGCCAGCAGCGAGGGACTAGCCGCCTACGAGCAGTACTTC,CASSEGLAAYEQYF
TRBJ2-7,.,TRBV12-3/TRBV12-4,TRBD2,TGTGCCAGCATAGCGGGGAACTCCTACGAGCAGTACTTC,CASIAGNSYEQYF
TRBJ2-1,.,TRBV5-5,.,TGTGCCAGCAGTTGCCTAACTAGGTCCTACCTCTTC,CASSCLTRSYLF
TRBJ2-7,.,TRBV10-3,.,TGTGCCATCAAGGCGACAGGCCCGGGGAAGCAGTACTTC,CAIKATGPGKQYF
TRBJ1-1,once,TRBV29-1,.,TGCAGCGCCGGGGTAGACACTGAAGCTTTCTTT,CSAGVDTEAFF
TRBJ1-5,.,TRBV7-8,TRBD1,TGTGCCAGCAGCTCCCGGACAGGGGGTAGCAATCAGCCCCAGCATTTT,CASSSRTGGSNQPQHF
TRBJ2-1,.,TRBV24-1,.,TGTGCCACCAGACCAGACGGGACCGCCTACAATGAGCAGTTCTTC,CATRPDGTAYNEQFF
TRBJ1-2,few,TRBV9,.,TGTGCCAGCAGCCCCCCGACAGCGCCTCCCACCTTC,CASSPPTAPPTF
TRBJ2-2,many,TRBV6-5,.,TGTGCCAGCAGTTACGGCCAGATAAGCGGGGAGCTGTTTTTT,CASSYGQISGELFF
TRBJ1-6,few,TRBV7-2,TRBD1,TGTGCCAGCGGAAACCAGGGGGATTGGTATAATTCACCCCTCCACTTT,CASGNQGDWYNSPLHF
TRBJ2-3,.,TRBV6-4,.,TGTGCCAGCAGTTCCACCAGAAGCACAGATACGCAGTATTTT,CASSSTRSTDTQYF
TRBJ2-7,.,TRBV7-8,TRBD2,TGTGCCAGCAACGAACGGCGGGGGGGGTGGTCCTACGAGCAGTACTTC,CASNERRGGWSYEQYF
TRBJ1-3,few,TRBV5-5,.,TGTGCCAGCAGCTCGACCCAGGGAAAGGGTAACACCATATATTTT,CASSSTQGKGNTIYF
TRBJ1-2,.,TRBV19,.,TGTGCCAGTAGTATTTCCGGGCGACTCCTTCATGGCTACACCTTC,CASSISGRLLHGYTF
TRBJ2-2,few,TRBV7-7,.,TGTGCTAGCAGCCAAGCCAGGGGCACCGGGGAGCTGTTTTTT,CASSQARGTGELFF
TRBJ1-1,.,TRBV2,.,TGTGCCAGCAGTGAAGATGCAGGATTGAACACTGAAGCTTTCTTT,CASSEDAGLNTEAFF
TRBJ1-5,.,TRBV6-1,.,TGTGCCAGCAGTGCGGGGTGGAATCAGCCCCAGCATTTT,CASSAGWNQPQHF
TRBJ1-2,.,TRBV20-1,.,TGCAGTGCTAGAGACGGGTCCCGGGGGTACTATGGCTACACCTTC,CSARDGSRGYYGYTF
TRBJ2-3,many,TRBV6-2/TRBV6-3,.,TGTGCCAGCAGTTACCCGCCGGGGGTAGGCACAGATACGCAGTATTTT,CASSYPPGVGTDTQYF
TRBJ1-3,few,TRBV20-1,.,TGCAGTGCGCCGACTTACAGGGAGTCTGGAAACACCATATATTTT,CSAPTYRESGNTIYF
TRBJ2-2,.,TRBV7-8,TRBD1,TGTGCCAGCAGCCCCGGTTTTCAGGGGGCGACCGGGGAGCTGTTTTTT,CASSPGFQGATGELFF
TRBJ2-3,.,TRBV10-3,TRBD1,TGTGCCATCAGTGAGGGACAGGACACAGATACGCAGTATTTT,CAISEGQDTDTQYF
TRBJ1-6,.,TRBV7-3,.,TGTGCCAGCAGCGAAGGACTGACAAATTCACCCCTCCACTTT,CASSEGLTNSPLHF
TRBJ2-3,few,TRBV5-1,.,TGCGCCAGCAGCCCGCGGGTCCCAGATACGCAGTATTTT,CASSPRVPDTQYF
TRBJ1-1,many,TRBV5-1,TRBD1,TGCGCCAGCAGCGGGGGACAGGTACTGAACACTGAAGCTTTCTTT,CASSGGQVLNTEAFF